This T cell receptor (beta chain) came from a study of control samples from healthy donors and cancer patients. The sample holds one count of this clone. This table comes from immunoSEQ multiplex PCR, and its TCRdb copy is limited to in-frame clones, with some not included. This table has around 200,000 clones, roughly 91% appearing once. The CDR3 length is 13 residues. Trimming removed 8 bases from V and 3 bases from J, with 13 bases in between. The germline V gene has CDR1 LNHDA and CDR2 SQIVND (reference sequence). The specimen sequenced was blood. The chain employs TRBV19 and TRBJ1-1; tentatively, D is TRBD1 (5 bases). This sequence originates from a man younger than 35 in good health. CDR3 in DNA: TGTGCCAGTTGTGAGACAGCTTACACTGAAGCTTTCTTT. Translating gives CASCETAYTEAFF. The whole variable domain, remainder taken from reference TRBV19 and TRBJ1-1, is DGGITQSPKYLFRKEGQNVTLSCEQNLNHDAMYWYRQDPGQGLRLIYYSQIVNDFQKGDIAEGYSVSREKKESFPLTVTSAQKNPTAFYLCASCETAYTEAFFGQGTRLTVV.